This T cell receptor beta chain was identified in a study of T cells in Graves' hyperthyroidism and ophthalmopathy. Whole-study context: Peripheral blood sampling occurred at initial diagnosis, before any treatment.

RNA transcripts gave rise to amplified TCR beta CDR3 regions. Primed by the HTBI set, a first-round RT-PCR was run on the TCR CDR3. MiXCR, run by TCRdb on the multiplex PCR reads, gives a single entry per CDR3 protein. The sample shows roughly 400,000 distinct CDR3 sequences, roughly 13% of them seen only once. This clonotype was recorded many times. Between the trimmed V and J ends, which lost 2 bases and 6 bases, there was a span of 11 bases. The CDR3 contains 14 residues. The germline CDR1 and CDR2 sequences are MGHRA and YSYEKL. Sequencing was carried out using blood. This chain connects TRBV4-1 to TRBJ2-1, with D unclear. This clonotype originated in a man aged 50 to 60 with Graves' ophthalmopathy. CDR3 in DNA: TGCGCCAGCAGCCAAACGTACTACCGCAATGAGCAGTTCTTC. Its translation: CASSQTYYRNEQFF.